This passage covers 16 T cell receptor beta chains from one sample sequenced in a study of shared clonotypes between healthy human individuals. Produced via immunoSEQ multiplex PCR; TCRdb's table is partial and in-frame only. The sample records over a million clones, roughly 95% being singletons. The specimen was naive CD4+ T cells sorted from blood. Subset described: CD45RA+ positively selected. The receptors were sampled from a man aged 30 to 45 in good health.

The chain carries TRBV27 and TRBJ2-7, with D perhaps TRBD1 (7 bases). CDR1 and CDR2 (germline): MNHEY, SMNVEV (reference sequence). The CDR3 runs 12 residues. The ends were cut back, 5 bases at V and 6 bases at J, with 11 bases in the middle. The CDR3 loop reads CASSLQGGEQYF. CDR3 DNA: TGTGCCAGCAGTCTCCAGGGGGGCGAGCAGTACTTC.

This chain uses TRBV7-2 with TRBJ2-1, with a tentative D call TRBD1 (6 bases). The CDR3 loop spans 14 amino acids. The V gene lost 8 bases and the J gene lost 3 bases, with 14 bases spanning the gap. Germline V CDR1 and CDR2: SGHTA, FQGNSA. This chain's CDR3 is CASCRGRDYNEQFF. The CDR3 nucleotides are TGTGCCAGCTGCAGGGGTCGGGACTACAATGAGCAGTTCTTC.

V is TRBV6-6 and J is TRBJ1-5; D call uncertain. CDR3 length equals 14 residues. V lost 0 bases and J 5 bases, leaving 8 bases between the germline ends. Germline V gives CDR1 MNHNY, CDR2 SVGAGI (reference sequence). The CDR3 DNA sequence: TGTGCCAGCAGTTACTCGGGTTCCGATCAGCCCCAGCATTTT. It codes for CASSYSGSDQPQHF.

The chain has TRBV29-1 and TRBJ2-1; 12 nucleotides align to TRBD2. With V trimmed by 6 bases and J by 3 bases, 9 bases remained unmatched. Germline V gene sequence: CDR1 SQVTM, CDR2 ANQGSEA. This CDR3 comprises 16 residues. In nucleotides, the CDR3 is TGCAGCGTGGGCCGGACTAGCGGGGAGGGCTACAATGAGCAGTTCTTC. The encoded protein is CSVGRTSGEGYNEQFF.

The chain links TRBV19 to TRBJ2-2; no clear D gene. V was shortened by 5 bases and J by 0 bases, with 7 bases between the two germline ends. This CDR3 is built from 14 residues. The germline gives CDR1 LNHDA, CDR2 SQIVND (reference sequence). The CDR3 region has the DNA TGTGCCAGTAGTCGGGTGGCGAACACCGGGGAGCTGTTTTTT. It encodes CASSRVANTGELFF.

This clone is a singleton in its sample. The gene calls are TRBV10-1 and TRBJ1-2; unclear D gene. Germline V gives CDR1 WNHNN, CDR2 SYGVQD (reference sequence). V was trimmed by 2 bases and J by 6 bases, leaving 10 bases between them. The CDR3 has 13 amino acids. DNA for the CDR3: TGCGCCAGCAGTGAGACTCGAGTTAATGGCTACACCTTC. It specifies CASSETRVNGYTF.

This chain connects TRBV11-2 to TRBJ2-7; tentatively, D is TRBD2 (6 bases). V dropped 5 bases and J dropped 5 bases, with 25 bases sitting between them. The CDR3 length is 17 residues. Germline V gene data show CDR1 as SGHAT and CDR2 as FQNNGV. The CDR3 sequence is CASSVLRDLRRYNEQYF. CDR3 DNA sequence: TGTGCCAGCAGCGTATTGAGGGACTTACGAAGGTACAACGAGCAGTACTTC.

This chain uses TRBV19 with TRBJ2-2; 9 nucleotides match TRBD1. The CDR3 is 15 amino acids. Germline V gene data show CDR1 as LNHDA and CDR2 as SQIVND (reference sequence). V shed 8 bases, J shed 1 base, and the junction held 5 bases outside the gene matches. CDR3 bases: TGTGCCAGTCATAGACAGGGGGAGAACACCGGGGAGCTGTTTTTT. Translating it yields CASHRQGENTGELFF.

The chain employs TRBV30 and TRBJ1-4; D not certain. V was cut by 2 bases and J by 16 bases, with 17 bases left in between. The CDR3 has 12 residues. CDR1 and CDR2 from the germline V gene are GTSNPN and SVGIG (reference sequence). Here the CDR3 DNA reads TGTGCCTGGAGTCACGGTAGGACGCCCCGGTTTTTT. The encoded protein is CAWSHGRTPRFF.

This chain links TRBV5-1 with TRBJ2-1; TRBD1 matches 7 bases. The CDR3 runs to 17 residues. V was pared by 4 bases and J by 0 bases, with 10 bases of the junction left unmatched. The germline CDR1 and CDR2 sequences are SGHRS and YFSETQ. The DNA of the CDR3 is TGCGCCAGCAGCCCCGTCGGACAGGCGAGCTCCTACAATGAGCAGTTCTTC. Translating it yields CASSPVGQASSYNEQFF.

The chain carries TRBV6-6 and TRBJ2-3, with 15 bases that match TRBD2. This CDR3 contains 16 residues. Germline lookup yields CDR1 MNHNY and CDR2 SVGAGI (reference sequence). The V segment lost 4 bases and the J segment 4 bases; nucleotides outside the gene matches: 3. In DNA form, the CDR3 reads TGTGCCAGCAGTTTTGGACTAGCGGGAGGGGCAGATACGCAGTATTTT. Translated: CASSFGLAGGADTQYF.

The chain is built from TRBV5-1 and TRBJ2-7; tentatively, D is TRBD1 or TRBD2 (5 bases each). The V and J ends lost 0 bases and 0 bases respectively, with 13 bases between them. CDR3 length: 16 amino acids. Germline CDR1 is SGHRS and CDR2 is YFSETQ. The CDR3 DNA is TGCGCCAGCAGCTTGGGGGACGGGTACAGCTCCTACGAGCAGTACTTC. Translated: CASSLGDGYSSYEQYF.

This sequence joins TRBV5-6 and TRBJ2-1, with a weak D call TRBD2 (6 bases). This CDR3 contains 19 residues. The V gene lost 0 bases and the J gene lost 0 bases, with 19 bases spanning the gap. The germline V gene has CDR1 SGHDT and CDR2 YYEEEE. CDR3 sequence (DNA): TGTGCCAGCAGCTTGGTGGTTGGAGGGCTAAAGACCTCCTACAATGAGCAGTTCTTC. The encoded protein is CASSLVVGGLKTSYNEQFF.

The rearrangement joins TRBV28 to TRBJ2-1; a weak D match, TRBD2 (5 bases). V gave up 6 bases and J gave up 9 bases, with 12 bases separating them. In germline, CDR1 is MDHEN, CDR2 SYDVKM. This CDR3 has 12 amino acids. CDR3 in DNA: TGTGCCAGCAGCCTACTAGAAGGTGAGCAGTTCTTC. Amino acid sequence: CASSLLEGEQFF. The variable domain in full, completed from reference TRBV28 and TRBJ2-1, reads DVKVTQSSRYLVKRTGEKVFLECVQDMDHENMFWYRQDPGLGLRLIYFSYDVKMKEKGDIPEGYSVSREKKERFSLILESASTNQTSMYLCASSLLEGEQFFGPGTRLTVL.

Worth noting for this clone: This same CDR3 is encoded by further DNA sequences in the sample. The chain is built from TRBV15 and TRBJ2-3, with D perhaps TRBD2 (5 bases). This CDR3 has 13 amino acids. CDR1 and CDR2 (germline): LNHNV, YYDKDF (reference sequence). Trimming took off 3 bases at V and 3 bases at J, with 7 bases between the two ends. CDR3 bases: TGTGCCACCAGCAGCCGGGGTACAGATACGCAGTATTTT. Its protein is CATSSRGTDTQYF. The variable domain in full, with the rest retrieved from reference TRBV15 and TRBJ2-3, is DAMVIQNPRYQVTQFGKPVTLSCSQTLNHNVMYWYQQKSSQAPKLLFHYYDKDFNNEADTPDNFQSRRPNTSFCFLDIRSPGLGDTAMYLCATSSRGTDTQYFGPGTRLTVL.

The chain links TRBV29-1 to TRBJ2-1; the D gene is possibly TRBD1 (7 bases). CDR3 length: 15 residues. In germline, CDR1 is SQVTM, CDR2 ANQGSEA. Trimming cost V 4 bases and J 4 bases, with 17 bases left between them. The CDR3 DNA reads TGCAGCGTTGGCGGGACAGAGTTGGGGTACAATGAGCAGTTCTTC. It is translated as CSVGGTELGYNEQFF.